This T cell receptor beta chain was captured by sequencing in a study of cytomegalovirus exposure and HLA in healthy donors. PCR used 60 Vbeta primers and 13 Jbeta primers. Assay: immunoSEQ multiplex PCR; the TCRdb copy retains only in-frame clones and omits some. The sample includes roughly 120,000 clones, roughly 80% of them seen just once. Of note for this clone: Its antigen is currently unknown.

CDR3 length equals 15 residues. Trimming removed 2 bases from V and 1 base from J; junction bases left unmatched: 3. Germline V gene sequence: CDR1 SEHNR, CDR2 FQNEAQ (reference sequence). Whole-study findings and limits: The study put 150 or so TCR beta chains on its list as cytomegalovirus-associated. Later analysis identified 17,000 or so TCR beta sequences associated with HLA alleles, using a false discovery rate threshold of 0.05. In vitro testing confirmed a few CMV-associated chains as specific for CMV antigens.

The sequence was collected from a woman in her thirties or forties in good health and CMV-seropositive. The sequencing sample was made of PBMCs. The chain is built from TRBV7-9 and TRBJ1-1, with 8 bases lining up with TRBD1. The CDR3: CASSLQGAGNTEAFF. As DNA, the CDR3 is TGTGCCAGCAGCTTACAGGGGGCCGGGAACACTGAAGCTTTCTTT.